This record covers a single T cell receptor beta chain. The sample comes from a study of blood T cell repertoires in COVID-19. Overall study: Researchers got acute and convalescent COVID-19 samples from the United States, Italy and Spain.

CDR1 and CDR2 (germline): MNHEY, SMNVEV (reference sequence). The V gene end was trimmed by 4 bases and the J gene end by 13 bases; junction bases not matched to a gene: 14. The CDR3 sequence is 16 residues long. The table came from immunoSEQ multiplex PCR; TCRdb's copy has only in-frame clones and leaves some out. The data show around 180,000 clones, 75% to 85% seen once. Sequenced sample: peripheral blood. The clonotype originates from a woman of 80 years or more with COVID-19, enrolled during active disease. The rearrangement uses TRBV27 and TRBJ1-6; 9 bases match TRBD1. The CDR3 loop reads CASSSRTGEFMFPLHF. As DNA, the CDR3 is TGTGCCAGCAGTTCCCGGACAGGGGAATTCATGTTCCCCCTCCACTTT.